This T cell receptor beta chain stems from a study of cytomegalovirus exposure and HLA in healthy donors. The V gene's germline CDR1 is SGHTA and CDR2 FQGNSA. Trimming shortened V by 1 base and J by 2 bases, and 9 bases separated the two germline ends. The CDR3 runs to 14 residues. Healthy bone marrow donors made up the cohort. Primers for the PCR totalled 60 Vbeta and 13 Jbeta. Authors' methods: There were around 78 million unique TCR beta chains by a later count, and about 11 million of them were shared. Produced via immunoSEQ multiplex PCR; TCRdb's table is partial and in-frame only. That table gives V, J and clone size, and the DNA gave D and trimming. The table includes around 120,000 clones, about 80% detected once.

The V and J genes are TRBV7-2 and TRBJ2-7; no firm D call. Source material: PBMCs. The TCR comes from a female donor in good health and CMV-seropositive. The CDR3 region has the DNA TGTGCCAGCAGCTTAGATGGTGCTACCTACGAGCAGTACTTC. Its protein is CASSLDGATYEQYF.